This T cell receptor beta chain was sequenced for a study of blood T cell repertoires in COVID-19. Assay: immunoSEQ multiplex PCR; the TCRdb copy retains only in-frame clones and omits some. Of approximately 280,000 clones in the sample, about 89% were seen once. Germline CDR1 SGHDN, CDR2 FVKESK. After removal of 9 bases from V and 2 bases from J, the junction contained 8 bases not matched to a gene. This CDR3 has 14 residues. The chain links TRBV14 to TRBJ1-2; 8 nucleotides match TRBD1. Sequenced material: peripheral blood. The sequence derives from a man aged 50 to 59 with acute or convalescent COVID-19. In DNA form, the CDR3 reads TGTGCCAGTACTCGCCGGGACAGGAACTATGGCTACACCTTC. It encodes CASTRRDRNYGYTF. Filled out from reference TRBV14 and TRBJ1-2, the complete variable domain reads EAGVTQFPSHSVIEKGQTVTLRCDPISGHDNLYWYRRVMGKEIKFLLHFVKESKQDESGMPNNRFLAERTGGTYSTLKVQPAELEDSGVYFCASTRRDRNYGYTFGSGTRLTVV.